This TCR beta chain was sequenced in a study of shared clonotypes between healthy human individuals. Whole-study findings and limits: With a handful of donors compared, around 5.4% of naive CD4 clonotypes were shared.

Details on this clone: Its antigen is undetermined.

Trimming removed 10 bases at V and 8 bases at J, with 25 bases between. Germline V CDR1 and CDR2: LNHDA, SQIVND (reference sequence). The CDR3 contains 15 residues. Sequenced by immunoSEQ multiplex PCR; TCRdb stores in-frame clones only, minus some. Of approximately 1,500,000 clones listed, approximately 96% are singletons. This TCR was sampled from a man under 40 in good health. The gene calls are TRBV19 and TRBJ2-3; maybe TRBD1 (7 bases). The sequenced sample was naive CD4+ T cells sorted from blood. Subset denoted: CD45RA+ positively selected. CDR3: CATTAQDRRRGTQYF. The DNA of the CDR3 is TGTGCCACCACCGCGCAGGACAGGAGGCGGGGTACGCAGTATTTT. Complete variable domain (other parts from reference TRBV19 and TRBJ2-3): DGGITQSPKYLFRKEGQNVTLSCEQNLNHDAMYWYRQDPGQGLRLIYYSQIVNDFQKGDIAEGYSVSREKKESFPLTVTSAQKNPTAFYLCATTAQDRRRGTQYFGPGTRLTVL.